This T cell receptor beta chain was identified during a study of blood T cell repertoires in COVID-19. Seattle's cohort entered during active infection and was followed longitudinally. The CDR3 contains 15 residues. In germline, CDR1 is SGDLS, CDR2 YYNGEE. Trimming took 4 bases from V and 3 from J; bases not matched to a gene: 8. Methods used by the authors: From reference gene primer amplification, estimates of nucleated cell counts were derived. The method was immunoSEQ multiplex PCR; TCRdb's version includes in-frame clones alone and lacks a portion of them. V, J and clone size derive from that table, while D and trimming were established from the DNA sequence. The table lists 250,000 or so clones, around 90% of them singletons.

The specimen sequenced was peripheral blood. The chain has TRBV9 and TRBJ1-1; 8 bases are shared with TRBD1. The receptor was derived from a man between 25 and 39 years old with COVID-19, enrolled during active disease. The CDR3 reads CASSPMTGEDTEAFF. In nucleotides, the CDR3 is TGTGCCAGCAGCCCCATGACAGGGGAGGACACTGAAGCTTTCTTT.